The 13 T cell receptor beta chains given below trace back to one sample, sequenced in a study of blood T cell repertoires in COVID-19. Method: immunoSEQ multiplex PCR; TCRdb's copy keeps in-frame clones and lacks some. The profile shows 300,000 to 350,000 clones, nearly 90% of them singletons. Source material: peripheral blood. These receptors all come from a woman in her forties with COVID-19, enrolled during active disease.

The chain has TRBV28 and TRBJ1-5; D is possibly TRBD1 (6 bases). The CDR3 contains 15 residues. Trimming removed 3 bases from V and 1 base from J, with 10 bases in between. CDR1 and CDR2 from the germline V gene are MDHEN and SYDVKM. This CDR3 is CASSFRQESNQPQHF. The DNA for the CDR3 is TGTGCCAGCAGTTTTAGACAGGAGAGCAATCAGCCCCAGCATTTT.

This chain uses TRBV7-3 with TRBJ1-3; 10 bases map to TRBD1. This CDR3 has 14 residues. The germline V gene encodes CDR1 SGHTA and CDR2 FQGTGA. J was trimmed by 6 bases and V by 5 bases; bases with no gene match: 4. CDR3 in amino acids: CASSPGTGENTIYF. The CDR3 bases are TGTGCCAGCAGCCCAGGGACAGGGGAAAACACCATATATTTT.

A word on this clone: Sequence at one end of the junction differs from germline and may be a read error. The CDR3 DNA reads as TGTGCTAGTGGTTTGATGGACAGCCGAAGCTACTTC. Protein product: CASGLMDSRSYF. This chain links TRBV12-5 with TRBJ1-2; D is perhaps TRBD1 (6 bases). This CDR3 is 12 amino acids long. Per the germline V gene, CDR1 is LGHNT and CDR2 is FRNRAP.

This rearrangement joins TRBV4-3 to TRBJ2-7; D unclear. V was cut by 0 bases and J by 2 bases, with 11 bases left in between. The germline V gene has CDR1 LGHNA and CDR2 YSLEER. The CDR3 length is 15 residues. CDR3 amino acids: CASSQDVSETYEQYF. The CDR3 nucleotides are TGCGCCAGCAGCCAAGATGTATCAGAAACCTACGAGCAGTACTTC.

Worth noting for this clone: An end of the junction differs from the germline gene, which may be a read error. V gene TRBV12-3 or TRBV12-4 combines with J gene TRBJ1-5, with 9 bases matching TRBD1. The CDR3 runs 13 residues. CDR3 nucleotides: TGTGCCAGCAGTTTAAGGGACGGGACAGGGTCCGTTTTT. Amino acids: CASSLRDGTGSVF.

This rearrangement joins TRBV7-3 to TRBJ2-7, with 8 positions matching TRBD1. V gave up 7 bases and J gave up 3 bases; unmatched junction bases: 5. This CDR3 is 13 amino acids long. Germline V gene data show CDR1 as SGHTA and CDR2 as FQGTGA. The CDR3 sequence is CASTRQGSYEQYF. The CDR3 DNA sequence: TGTGCCAGCACCCGACAGGGGAGCTACGAGCAGTACTTC.

This clone was recorded once. This chain connects TRBV5-1 to TRBJ1-3, with D possibly being TRBD1 (6 bases). V gave up 7 bases and J gave up 0 bases, with 11 bases separating them. The germline V gene has CDR1 SGHRS and CDR2 YFSETQ. The CDR3 is 14 amino acids. The CDR3 is CASAKGDSGNTIYF. As DNA, the CDR3 is TGCGCCAGCGCAAAGGGGGACTCTGGAAACACCATATATTTT.

The J gene is TRBJ1-1, the V gene TRBV7-9, with 8 bases fitting TRBD1. The CDR3 consists of 14 residues. CDR1 is SEHNR, CDR2 FQNEAQ, per germline (reference sequence). The V segment lost 6 bases and the J segment 1 base; nucleotides outside the gene matches: 4. The CDR3 coding sequence is TGTGCCAGCAGAGTAGACAGGGGGAACACTGAAGCTTTCTTT. It specifies CASRVDRGNTEAFF.

The V call is TRBV5-6, the J call TRBJ2-1; the D gene is possibly TRBD1 (5 bases). In germline, CDR1 is SGHDT, CDR2 YYEEEE. The CDR3 spans 13 residues. The ends were cut back, 0 bases at V and 8 bases at J, with 9 bases in the middle. The CDR3 reads CASSLVGRDEQFF. The CDR3 DNA reads as TGTGCCAGCAGCTTGGTAGGCAGGGATGAGCAGTTCTTC.

In DNA form, the CDR3 reads TGTGCCAGCAGCCAACCGGGACAAGGGTTGAACACTGAAGCTTTCTTT. Its protein product is CASSQPGQGLNTEAFF. This sequence joins TRBV7-6 and TRBJ1-1; tentatively, D is TRBD1 (6 bases). Germline V gene sequence: CDR1 SGHVS, CDR2 FNYEAQ. The CDR3 has 16 amino acids. V lost 5 bases to trimming and J lost 0 bases, with 16 bases between them.

The CDR3 loop is CASSVVGGGGYTF. The CDR3 DNA is TGTGCCAGCAGCGTAGTGGGGGGTGGTGGCTACACCTTC. The chain has TRBV9 and TRBJ1-2, with TRBD1 as a possible D gene (5 bases). The germline V and J ends were trimmed by 0 bases and 7 bases, with 10 bases remaining between them. Germline-derived CDR1 and CDR2 are SGDLS and YYNGEE. The CDR3 totals 13 residues.

Note on this clone: One junction end does not reproduce the germline sequence, and a read error may be involved. The V call is TRBV6-5, the J call TRBJ2-7, with D possibly matching TRBD1 (7 bases). Germline V gene sequence: CDR1 MNHEY, CDR2 SVGAGI. The CDR3 has 16 amino acids. CDR3 residues: CASSYSGVRDSYSLDF. The CDR3 DNA is TGTGCCAGCAGTTACTCGGGAGTGCGGGACAGCTACTCCCTCGACTTC.

The chain joins TRBV5-6 to TRBJ2-5, with 7 bases that match TRBD2. The CDR3 runs to 15 residues. The germline gives CDR1 SGHDT, CDR2 YYEEEE. V was pared by 4 bases and J by 2 bases, with 8 bases of the junction left unmatched. The chain's CDR3 is CASSPSGTVQETQYF. The CDR3 bases are TGTGCCAGCAGCCCCAGCGGGACGGTGCAAGAGACCCAGTACTTC.